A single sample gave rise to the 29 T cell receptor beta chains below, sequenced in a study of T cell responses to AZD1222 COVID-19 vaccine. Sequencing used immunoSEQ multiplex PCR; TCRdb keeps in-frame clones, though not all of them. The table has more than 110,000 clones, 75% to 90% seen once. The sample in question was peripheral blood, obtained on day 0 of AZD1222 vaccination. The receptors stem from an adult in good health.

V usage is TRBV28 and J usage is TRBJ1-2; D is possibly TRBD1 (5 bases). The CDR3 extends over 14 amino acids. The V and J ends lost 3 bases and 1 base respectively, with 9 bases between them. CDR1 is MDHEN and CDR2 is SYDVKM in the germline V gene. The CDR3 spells CASSLGVLNYGYTF. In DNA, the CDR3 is TGTGCCAGCAGTTTGGGGGTCCTTAACTATGGCTACACCTTC.

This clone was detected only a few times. The CDR3 region has the DNA TGTGCCAGAAGCTTGCATCGGGACAGGGGATCACCCCTCCACTTT. Its protein is CARSLHRDRGSPLHF. The chain is built from TRBV5-3 and TRBJ1-6; 10 bases line up with TRBD1. TRBV5-3 belongs to the ORF category, with a function that is uncertain. V trimming: 1 base; J trimming: 10 bases; junction bases outside the gene matches: 5. This CDR3 spans 15 amino acids.

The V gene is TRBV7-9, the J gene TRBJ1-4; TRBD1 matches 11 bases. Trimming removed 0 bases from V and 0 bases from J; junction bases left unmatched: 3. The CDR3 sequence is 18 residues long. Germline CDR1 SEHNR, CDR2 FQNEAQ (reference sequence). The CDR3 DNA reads TGTGCCAGCAGCTTAGCGAGGGACAGGGGGTCAACTAATGAAAAACTGTTTTTT. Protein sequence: CASSLARDRGSTNEKLFF.

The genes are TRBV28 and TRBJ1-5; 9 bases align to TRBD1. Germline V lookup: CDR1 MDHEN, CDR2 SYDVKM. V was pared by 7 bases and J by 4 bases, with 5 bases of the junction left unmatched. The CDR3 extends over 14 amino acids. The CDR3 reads CASTGQGSNQPQHF. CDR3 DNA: TGTGCCAGCACCGGACAGGGGTCAAATCAGCCCCAGCATTTT.

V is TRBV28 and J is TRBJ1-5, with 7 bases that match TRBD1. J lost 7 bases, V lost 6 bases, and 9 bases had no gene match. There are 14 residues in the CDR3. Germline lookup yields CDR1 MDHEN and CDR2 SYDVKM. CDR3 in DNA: TGTGCCAGCAGAGAAAGGGGGCTCAGGCAGCCCCAGCATTTT. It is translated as CASRERGLRQPQHF.

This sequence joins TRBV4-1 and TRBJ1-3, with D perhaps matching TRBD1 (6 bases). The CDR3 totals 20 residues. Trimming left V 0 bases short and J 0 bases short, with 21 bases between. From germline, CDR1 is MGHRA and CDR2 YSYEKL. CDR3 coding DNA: TGCGCCAGCAGCCAAGACCCTAGGGACACTAAGGGATACTCTGGAAACACCATATATTTT. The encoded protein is CASSQDPRDTKGYSGNTIYF.

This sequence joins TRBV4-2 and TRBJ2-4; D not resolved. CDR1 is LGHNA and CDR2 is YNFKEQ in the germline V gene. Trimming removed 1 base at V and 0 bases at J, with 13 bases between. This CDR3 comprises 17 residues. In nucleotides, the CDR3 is TGTGCCAGCAGCCAAGGGGTAGATAGGCTAGCCAAAAACATTCAGTACTTC. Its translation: CASSQGVDRLAKNIQYF.

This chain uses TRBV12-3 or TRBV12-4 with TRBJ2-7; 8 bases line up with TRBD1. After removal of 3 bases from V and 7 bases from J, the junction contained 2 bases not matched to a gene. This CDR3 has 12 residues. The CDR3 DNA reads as TGTGCCAGCAGTTTGACAGGGGAAGAGCAGTACTTC. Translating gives CASSLTGEEQYF.

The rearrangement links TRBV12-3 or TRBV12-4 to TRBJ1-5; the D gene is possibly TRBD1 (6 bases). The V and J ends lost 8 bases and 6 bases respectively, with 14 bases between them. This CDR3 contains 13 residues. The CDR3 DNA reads TGTGCCAGCTCCACGGCCAGGGGTCAGCCCCAGCATTTT. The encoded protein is CASSTARGQPQHF.

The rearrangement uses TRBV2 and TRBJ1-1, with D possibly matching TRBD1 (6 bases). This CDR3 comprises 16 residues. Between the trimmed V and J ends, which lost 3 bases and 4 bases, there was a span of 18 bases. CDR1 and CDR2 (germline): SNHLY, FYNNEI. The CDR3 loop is CASSESSVGGITEAFF. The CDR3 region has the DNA TGTGCCAGCAGTGAGAGTTCCGTAGGGGGGATCACTGAAGCTTTCTTT.

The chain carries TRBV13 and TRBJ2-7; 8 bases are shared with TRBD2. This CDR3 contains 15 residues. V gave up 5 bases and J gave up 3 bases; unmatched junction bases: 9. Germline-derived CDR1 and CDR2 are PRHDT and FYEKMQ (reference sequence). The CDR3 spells CASSERGGARYEQYF. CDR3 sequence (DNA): TGTGCCAGCAGCGAACGGGGGGGGGCCCGCTACGAGCAGTACTTC.

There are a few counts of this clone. This chain's CDR3 is CASSPSTALNSPLHF. The CDR3 DNA follows: TGTGCCAGCTCACCCTCGACGGCGCTTAATTCACCCCTCCACTTT. The chain recombines TRBV18 with TRBJ1-6; D ambiguous. The CDR3 has 15 residues. Germline-derived CDR1 and CDR2 are KGHSH and LQKENI. Trimming removed 3 bases at V and 6 bases at J, with 12 bases between.

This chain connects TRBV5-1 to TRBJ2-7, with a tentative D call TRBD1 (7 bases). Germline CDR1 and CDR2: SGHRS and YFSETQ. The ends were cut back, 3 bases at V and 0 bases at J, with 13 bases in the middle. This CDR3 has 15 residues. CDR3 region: CASSSWGDSSYEQYF. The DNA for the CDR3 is TGCGCCAGCAGCTCCTGGGGGGACAGCTCCTACGAGCAGTACTTC. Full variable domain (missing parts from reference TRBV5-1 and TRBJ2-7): KAGVTQTPRYLIKTRGQQVTLSCSPISGHRSVSWYQQTPGQGLQFLFEYFSETQRNKGNFPGRFSGRQFSNSRSEMNVSTLELGDSALYLCASSSWGDSSYEQYFGPGTRLTVT.

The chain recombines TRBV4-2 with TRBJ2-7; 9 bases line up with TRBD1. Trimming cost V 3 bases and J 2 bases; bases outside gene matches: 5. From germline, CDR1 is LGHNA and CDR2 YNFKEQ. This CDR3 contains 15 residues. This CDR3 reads CASSHGQGQTYEQYF. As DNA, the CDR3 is TGTGCCAGCAGCCACGGACAGGGGCAAACCTACGAGCAGTACTTC.

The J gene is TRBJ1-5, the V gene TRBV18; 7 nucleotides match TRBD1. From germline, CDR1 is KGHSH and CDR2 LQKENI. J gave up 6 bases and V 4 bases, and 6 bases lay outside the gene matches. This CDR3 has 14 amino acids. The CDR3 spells CASSQQGIGQPQHF. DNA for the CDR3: TGTGCCAGCTCACAACAGGGGATAGGTCAGCCCCAGCATTTT.

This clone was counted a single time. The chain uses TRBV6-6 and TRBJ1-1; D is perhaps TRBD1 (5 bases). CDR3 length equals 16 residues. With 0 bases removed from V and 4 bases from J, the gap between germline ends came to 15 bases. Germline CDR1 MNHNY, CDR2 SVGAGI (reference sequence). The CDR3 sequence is CASSYSKPPGATEAFF. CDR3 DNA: TGTGCCAGCAGTTACTCGAAACCCCCTGGGGCCACTGAAGCTTTCTTT.

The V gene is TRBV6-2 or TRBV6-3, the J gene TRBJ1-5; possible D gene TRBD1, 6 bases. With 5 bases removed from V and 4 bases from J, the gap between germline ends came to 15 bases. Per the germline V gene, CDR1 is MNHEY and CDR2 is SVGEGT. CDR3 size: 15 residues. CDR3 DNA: TGTGCCAGCAGTCGCGGGGGCGGGGAGAATCAGCCCCAGCATTTT. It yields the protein CASSRGGGENQPQHF.

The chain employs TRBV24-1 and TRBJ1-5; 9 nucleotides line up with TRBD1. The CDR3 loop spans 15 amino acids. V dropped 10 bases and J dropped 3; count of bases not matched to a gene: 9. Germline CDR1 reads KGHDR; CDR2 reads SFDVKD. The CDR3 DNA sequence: TGTGCCACGGGGGACAGGGAGAGGGACAATCAGCCCCAGCATTTT. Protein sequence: CATGDRERDNQPQHF.

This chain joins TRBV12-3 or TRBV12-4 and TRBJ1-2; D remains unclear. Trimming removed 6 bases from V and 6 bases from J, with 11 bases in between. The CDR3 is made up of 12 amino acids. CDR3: CASSPQYNGYTF. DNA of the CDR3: TGTGCCAGCAGCCCCCAGTACAATGGCTACACCTTC.

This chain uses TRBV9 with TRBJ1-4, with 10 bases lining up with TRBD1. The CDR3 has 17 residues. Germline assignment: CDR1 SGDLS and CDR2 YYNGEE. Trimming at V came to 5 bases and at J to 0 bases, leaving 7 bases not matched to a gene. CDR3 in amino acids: CASRGGQGYATNEKLFF. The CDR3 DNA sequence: TGTGCCAGCAGAGGGGGACAGGGGTATGCAACTAATGAAAAACTGTTTTTT.

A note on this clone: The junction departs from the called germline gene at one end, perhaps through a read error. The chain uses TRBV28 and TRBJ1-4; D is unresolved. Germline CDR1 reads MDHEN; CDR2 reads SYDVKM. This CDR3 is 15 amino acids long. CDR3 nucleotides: TGTGTCAGCAGCTCCCCCAGCGGGCCTAAGGAAAAACTGTTTTTT. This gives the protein CVSSSPSGPKEKLFF.

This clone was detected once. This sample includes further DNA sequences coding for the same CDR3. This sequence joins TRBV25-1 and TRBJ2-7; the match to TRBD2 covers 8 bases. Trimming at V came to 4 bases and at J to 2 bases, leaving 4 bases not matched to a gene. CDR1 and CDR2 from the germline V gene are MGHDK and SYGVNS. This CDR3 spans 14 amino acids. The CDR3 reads CASSGTSGPYEQYF. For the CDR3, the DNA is TGTGCCAGCAGTGGAACTAGCGGCCCCTACGAGCAGTACTTC.

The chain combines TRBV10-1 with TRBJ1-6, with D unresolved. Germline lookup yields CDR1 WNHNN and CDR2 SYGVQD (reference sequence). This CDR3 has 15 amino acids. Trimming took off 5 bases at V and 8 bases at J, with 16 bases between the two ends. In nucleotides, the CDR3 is TGCGCCAGCAGTCCTGGCGAGGGTAGGTATTCACCCCTCCACTTT. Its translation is CASSPGEGRYSPLHF.

Written as DNA, the CDR3 is TGTGCCAGCAGCCAAGGAAGCCAGGCCGCTTCGTGGCAGTACTTC. This codes for CASSQGSQAASWQYF. This rearrangement joins TRBV3-1 (or the pseudogene TRBV3-2) to TRBJ2-7; no clear D gene. V lost 1 base and J lost 9, with 19 bases in between. This CDR3 spans 15 amino acids. Germline V gene sequence: CDR1 LGHDT, CDR2 YNNKEL (reference sequence).

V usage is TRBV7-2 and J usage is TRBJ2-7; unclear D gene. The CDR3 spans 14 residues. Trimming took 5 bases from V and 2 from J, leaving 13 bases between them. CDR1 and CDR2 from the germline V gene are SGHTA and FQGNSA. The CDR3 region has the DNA TGTGCCAGCAGCGCCCAGGACGGTACCTACGAGCAGTACTTC. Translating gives CASSAQDGTYEQYF.

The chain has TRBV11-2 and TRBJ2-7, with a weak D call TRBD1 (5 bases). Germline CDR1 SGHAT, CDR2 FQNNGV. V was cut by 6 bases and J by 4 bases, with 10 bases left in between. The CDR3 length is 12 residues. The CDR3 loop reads CASSQGYYEQYF. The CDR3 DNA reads TGTGCCAGCAGTCAGGGTTATTACGAGCAGTACTTC.

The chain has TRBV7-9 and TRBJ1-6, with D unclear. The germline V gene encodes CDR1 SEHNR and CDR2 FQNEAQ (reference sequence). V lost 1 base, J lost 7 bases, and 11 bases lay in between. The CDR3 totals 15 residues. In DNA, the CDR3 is TGTGCCAGCAGCTTAGGAGGAGGGCTCAATTCACCCCTCCACTTT. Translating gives CASSLGGGLNSPLHF. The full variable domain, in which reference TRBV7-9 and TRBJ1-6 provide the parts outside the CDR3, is DTGVSQNPRHKITKRGQNVTFRCDPISEHNRLYWYRQTLGQGPEFLTYFQNEAQLEKSRLLSDRFSAERPKGSFSTLEIQRTEQGDSAMYLCASSLGGGLNSPLHFGNGTRLTVT.

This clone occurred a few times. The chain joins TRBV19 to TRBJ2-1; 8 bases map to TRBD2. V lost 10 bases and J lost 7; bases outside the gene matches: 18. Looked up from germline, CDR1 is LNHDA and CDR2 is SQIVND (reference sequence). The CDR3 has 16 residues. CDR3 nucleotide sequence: TGTGCCACCACCCTGATGGGGCTAGCGGGCGGGAATGAGCAGTTCTTC. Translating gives CATTLMGLAGGNEQFF.

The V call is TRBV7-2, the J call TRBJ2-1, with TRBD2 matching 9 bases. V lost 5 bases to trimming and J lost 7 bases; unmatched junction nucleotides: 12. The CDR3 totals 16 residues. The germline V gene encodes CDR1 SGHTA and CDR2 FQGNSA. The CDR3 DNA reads TGTGCCAGCAGCCCGCGGGGGCGGGGGGGCAGAAATGAGCAGTTCTTC. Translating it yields CASSPRGRGGRNEQFF.